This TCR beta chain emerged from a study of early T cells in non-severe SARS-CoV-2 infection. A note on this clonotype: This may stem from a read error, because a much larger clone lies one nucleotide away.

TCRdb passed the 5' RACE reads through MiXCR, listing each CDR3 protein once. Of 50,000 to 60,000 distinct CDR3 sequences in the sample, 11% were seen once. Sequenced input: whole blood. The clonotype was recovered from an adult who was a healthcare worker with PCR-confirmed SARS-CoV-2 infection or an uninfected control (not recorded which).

The CDR3, as DNA: TGTGCCAGCAGCTTAGTGGGGGGCAATTCACCCCTCCACTTT. Its protein is CASSLVGGNSPLHF. The chain has TRBV7-8 and TRBJ1-6, with a possible D match to TRBD1 (6 bases). CDR3 length: 14 residues. Trimming removed 1 base from V and 7 bases from J, with 8 bases in between. Per the germline V gene, CDR1 is SGHVS and CDR2 is FQNEAQ.